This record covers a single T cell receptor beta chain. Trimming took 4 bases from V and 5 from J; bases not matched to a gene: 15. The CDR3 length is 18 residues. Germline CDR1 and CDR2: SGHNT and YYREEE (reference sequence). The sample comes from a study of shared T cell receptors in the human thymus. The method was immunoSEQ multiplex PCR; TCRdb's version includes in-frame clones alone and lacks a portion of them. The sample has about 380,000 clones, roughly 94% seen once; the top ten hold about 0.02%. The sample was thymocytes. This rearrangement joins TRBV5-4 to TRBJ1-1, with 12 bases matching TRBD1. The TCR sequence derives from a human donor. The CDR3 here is CASSDGSGTGGATTEAFF. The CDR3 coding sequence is TGTGCCAGCAGCGACGGATCCGGGACAGGGGGCGCGACGACTGAAGCTTTCTTT.